A single T cell receptor beta chain is shown here with its context. Assay used: immunoSEQ multiplex PCR; TCRdb lists only in-frame clones, some missing. Of tens of thousands of clones listed, about 91% are singletons. This sample was taken from a study of cytomegalovirus exposure and HLA in healthy donors. The V end was cut by 4 bases, the J end by 1 base, with 7 bases between. The CDR3 totals 13 residues. CDR1 and CDR2 (germline): MDHEN, SYDVKM. From the 120-subject validation cohort, which was separate from the roughly 630-subject first cohort, the donors were drawn. This receptor was taken from a woman between 25 and 40 years old in good health and CMV-seronegative. The chain combines TRBV28 with TRBJ1-1; D perhaps matches TRBD1 (6 bases). The sequencing input was PBMCs. Written as DNA, the CDR3 is TGTGCCAGCAGTTCGGGACAGAACACTGAAGCTTTCTTT. This encodes CASSSGQNTEAFF.